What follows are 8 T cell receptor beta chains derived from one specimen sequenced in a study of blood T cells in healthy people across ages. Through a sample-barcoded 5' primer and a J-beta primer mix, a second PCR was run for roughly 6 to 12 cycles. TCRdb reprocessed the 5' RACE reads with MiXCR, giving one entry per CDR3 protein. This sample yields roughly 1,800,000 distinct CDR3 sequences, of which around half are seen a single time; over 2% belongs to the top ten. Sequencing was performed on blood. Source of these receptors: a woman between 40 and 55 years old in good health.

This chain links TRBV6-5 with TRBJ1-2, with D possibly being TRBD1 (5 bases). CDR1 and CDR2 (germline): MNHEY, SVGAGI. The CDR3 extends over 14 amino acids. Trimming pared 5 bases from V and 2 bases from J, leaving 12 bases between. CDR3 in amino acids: CASSRSGENYGYTF. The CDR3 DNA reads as TGTGCCAGCAGTCGGTCGGGGGAAAACTATGGCTACACCTTC.

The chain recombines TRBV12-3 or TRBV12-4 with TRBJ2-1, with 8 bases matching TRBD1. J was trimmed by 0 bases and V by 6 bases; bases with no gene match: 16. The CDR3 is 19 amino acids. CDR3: CASRPRRTGFRSSYNEQFF. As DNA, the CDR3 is TGTGCCAGCAGACCACGAAGGACAGGGTTTCGAAGCTCCTACAATGAGCAGTTCTTC.

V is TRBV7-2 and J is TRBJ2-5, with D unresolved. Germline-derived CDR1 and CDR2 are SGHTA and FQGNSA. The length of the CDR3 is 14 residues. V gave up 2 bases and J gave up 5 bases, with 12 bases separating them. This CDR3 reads CASSLSGLSETQYF. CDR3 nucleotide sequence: TGTGCCAGCAGCTTATCGGGTTTGTCGGAGACCCAGTACTTC. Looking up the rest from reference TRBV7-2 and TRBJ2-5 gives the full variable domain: GAGVSQSPSNKVTEKGKDVELRCDPISGHTALYWYRQSLGQGLEFLIYFQGNSAPDKSGLPSDRFSAERTGGSVSTLTIQRTQQEDSAVYLCASSLSGLSETQYFGPGTRLLVL.

CDR3 region: CASSLAQASGTDTQYF. DNA of the CDR3: TGTGCCAGCAGCTTAGCGCAAGCGTCAGGCACAGATACGCAGTATTTT. The V and J genes are TRBV7-2 and TRBJ2-3; the D is unclear. Looked up from germline, CDR1 is SGHTA and CDR2 is FQGNSA. The V and J ends lost 0 bases and 1 base respectively, with 11 bases between them. This CDR3 is 16 amino acids long.

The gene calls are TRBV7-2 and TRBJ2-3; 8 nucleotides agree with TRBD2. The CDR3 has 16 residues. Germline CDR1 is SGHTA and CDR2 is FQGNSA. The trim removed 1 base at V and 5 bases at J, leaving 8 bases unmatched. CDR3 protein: CASSLERGGLKDTQYF. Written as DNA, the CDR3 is TGTGCCAGCAGCTTAGAACGGGGGGGCCTCAAAGATACGCAGTATTTT.

As DNA, the CDR3 is TGTGCCAGCAGCTCGAGACTAGCGGGGGGGTTAGTTGGTGAGACCCAGTACTTC. Translated, it gives CASSSRLAGGLVGETQYF. The genes are TRBV7-8 and TRBJ2-5; 14 bases are shared with TRBD2. Trimming took 4 bases from V and 5 from J; bases not matched to a gene: 12. The germline CDR1 and CDR2 sequences are SGHVS and FQNEAQ. The CDR3 loop spans 18 amino acids.

The CDR3 reads CASSYSDWGAQDEQFF. DNA of the CDR3: TGTGCCAGCAGTTACTCGGATTGGGGGGCGCAGGATGAGCAGTTCTTC. The chain links TRBV6-5 to TRBJ2-1, with D perhaps given as TRBD1 or TRBD2 (6 bases each). Germline V lookup: CDR1 MNHEY, CDR2 SVGAGI. The ends were cut back, 0 bases at V and 8 bases at J, with 17 bases in the middle. The CDR3 is made up of 16 amino acids.

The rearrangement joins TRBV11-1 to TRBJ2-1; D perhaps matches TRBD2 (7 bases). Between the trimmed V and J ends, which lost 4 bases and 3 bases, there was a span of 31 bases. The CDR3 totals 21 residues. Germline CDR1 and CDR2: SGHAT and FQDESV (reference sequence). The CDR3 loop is CASSSYLARGADSRYYNEQFF. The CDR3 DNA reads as TGTGCCAGCAGCTCCTACCTAGCTCGGGGGGCCGATTCCCGTTACTACAATGAGCAGTTCTTC.